The present TCR beta chain was sequenced within a study of cytomegalovirus exposure and HLA in healthy donors. Study in general: Unique TCRs from HLA-typed donors, roughly 89 million of them, were held in an early data release. Researchers found that less than 90% of under 450 genotyped donors fell within the Caucasian-associated ancestry cluster.

With 60 Vbeta and 13 Jbeta primers, the PCR was carried out. Repertoires were generated with immunoSEQ multiplex PCR, while TCRdb's copy carries only in-frame clones and drops some. The sample contains approximately 140,000 clones, 79% of which appear only once. The study's findings and limits: Many donors carried some public TCRs, although rarity characterized most TCR sequences.

The CDR3 runs to 16 residues. With 3 bases removed from V and 5 bases from J, the gap between germline ends came to 14 bases. Looked up from germline, CDR1 is MDHEN and CDR2 is SYDVKM. Unrecorded immune exposures were likely, despite nominal health at sampling. This clone was counted a few times. Its antigen is as yet unknown. The sequence came from a man aged 50-60 years in good health and CMV-seropositive. The rearrangement uses TRBV28 and TRBJ1-6; D may be TRBD1 (6 bases). Sequenced sample: PBMCs. The CDR3 DNA is TGTGCCAGCAGTTTCAGGCAGGGGATGAATAATTCACCCCTCCACTTT. Encoded protein: CASSFRQGMNNSPLHF. Full variable domain (rest looked up from reference TRBV28 and TRBJ1-6): DVKVTQSSRYLVKRTGEKVFLECVQDMDHENMFWYRQDPGLGLRLIYFSYDVKMKEKGDIPEGYSVSREKKERFSLILESASTNQTSMYLCASSFRQGMNNSPLHFGNGTRLTVT.